This TCR beta chain derives from a study of cytomegalovirus exposure and HLA in healthy donors. Notes on this clone: No antigen is known for it.

Study-wide results and limits: DRB1 showed the most TCR associations and HLA-C the fewest in a later analysis, as rates varied by HLA locus. 150 or so TCR beta chains were listed as cytomegalovirus-associated.

The PCR had 60 Vbeta and 13 Jbeta primers. Data came from immunoSEQ multiplex PCR; TCRdb stores just in-frame clones and leaves some out. Of 150,000 to 160,000 clones listed, over 60% were seen once; the top ten hold over 3%. This CDR3 is built from 13 residues. Trimming removed 2 bases at V and 6 bases at J, with 10 bases between. Germline V gives CDR1 SEHNR, CDR2 FQNEAQ (reference sequence). The specimen was PBMCs. The receptor comes from a woman aged 40 to 50 in good health and CMV-seronegative. The chain links TRBV7-9 to TRBJ1-2, with D perhaps TRBD1 (5 bases). DNA of the CDR3: TGTGCCAGCAGCTTATGGGGGGAGAATGGCTACACCTTC. It is translated as CASSLWGENGYTF.